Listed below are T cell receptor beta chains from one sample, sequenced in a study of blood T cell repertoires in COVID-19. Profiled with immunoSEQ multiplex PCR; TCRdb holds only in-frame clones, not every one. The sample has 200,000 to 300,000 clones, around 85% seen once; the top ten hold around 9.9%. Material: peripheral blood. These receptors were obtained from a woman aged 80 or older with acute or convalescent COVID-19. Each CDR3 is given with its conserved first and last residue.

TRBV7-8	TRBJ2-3	CASSLNQRVSTDTQYF
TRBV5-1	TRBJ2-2	CASSLFGINTGELFF
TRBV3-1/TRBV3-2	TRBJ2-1	CASSHLTGAKNNEQFF
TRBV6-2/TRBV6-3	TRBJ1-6	CASSSGQNSPLHF
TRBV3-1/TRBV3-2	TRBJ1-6	CASSQARGRNSPLHF
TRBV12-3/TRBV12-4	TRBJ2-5	CASSLSPGGTQYF
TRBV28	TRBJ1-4	CASSRDRATNEKLFF
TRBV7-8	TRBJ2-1	CASSPGRGGEQFF
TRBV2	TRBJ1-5	CASSDNGGPNQPQHF
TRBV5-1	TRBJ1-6	CASSLAGTGKGDSPLHF
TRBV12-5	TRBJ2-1	CASAMGQGYNEQFF
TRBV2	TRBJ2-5	CASSDASGGRRSETQYF
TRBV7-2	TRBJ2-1	CASRAGVNEQFF
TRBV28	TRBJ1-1	CASMVRRTEAFF
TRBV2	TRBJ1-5	CASSGNREQSNQPQHF
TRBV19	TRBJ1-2	CASTNRDISNYGYTF
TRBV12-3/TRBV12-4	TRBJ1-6	CASSSGQPSPLHF